The 20 T cell receptor beta chains given below trace back to one sample, sequenced in a study of CD8 T cells in ankylosing spondylitis (dated by TCRdb to 2015 to 2018). Results and caveats for the whole study, not just this receptor: A TCR beta motif made up of eight highly homologous amino acid variants appeared to be characteristic of blood from ankylosing spondylitis patients.

Their target antigens are unknown. The library was obtained by 5' RACE. TCRdb names Illumina HiSeq 2500 as the instrument used. TCRdb took the public reads, trimmed them with fastp at Q25, ran MiXCR for clone calling and kept in-frame beta chains. Here each entry gathers all rows of one CDR3 protein and keeps the most common genes and DNA. The sample data list under 950,000 distinct CDR3 sequences, and 15% to 20% of these were observed just once. The ten largest make up around 19% of the sample. Sample: blood, either unsorted or a sorted T cell fraction (not recorded which). These receptors came from a male donor with ankylosing spondylitis.

The J gene is TRBJ2-7, the V gene TRBV19; 11 bases map to TRBD1. CDR1 and CDR2 from the germline V gene are LNHDA and SQIVND (reference sequence). This CDR3 is built from 15 residues. The junction had 4 bases not matched to a gene; V was cut back by 3 bases and J by 3 bases. DNA for the CDR3: TGTGCCAGTAGTATCTTCGGGACAGGGGGCTACGAGCAGTACTTC. Amino acid sequence: CASSIFGTGGYEQYF.

This clonotype was observed a handful of times. The V call is TRBV6-5, the J call TRBJ2-5; tentative D call: TRBD2 (5 bases). CDR3 length: 14 residues. V was cut by 2 bases and J by 4 bases, with 11 bases left in between. Germline V lookup: CDR1 MNHEY, CDR2 SVGAGI. CDR3: CASSYQTRAETQYF. The CDR3 nucleotides are TGTGCCAGCAGTTACCAAACGCGGGCAGAGACCCAGTACTTC.

This clonotype appeared a few times. The rearrangement links TRBV5-1 to TRBJ1-1; 7 nucleotides line up with TRBD1. The CDR3 runs to 15 residues. V was clipped by 3 bases and J by 2 bases; unmatched bases: 7. CDR1 is SGHRS and CDR2 is YFSETQ in the germline V gene. The CDR3 region has the DNA TGCGCCAGCAGCTCAGCCACAGGGGTAAACACTGAAGCTTTCTTT. The encoded protein is CASSSATGVNTEAFF. The variable domain in full, completed from reference TRBV5-1 and TRBJ1-1, reads KAGVTQTPRYLIKTRGQQVTLSCSPISGHRSVSWYQQTPGQGLQFLFEYFSETQRNKGNFPGRFSGRQFSNSRSEMNVSTLELGDSALYLCASSSATGVNTEAFFGQGTRLTVV.

CDR3 sequence reads: CSVAHAGDETQYF. The CDR3 region has the DNA TGCAGCGTGGCTCACGCGGGAGACGAGACCCAGTACTTC. The chain has TRBV29-1 and TRBJ2-5; 7 bases line up with TRBD2. The CDR3 runs to 13 residues. Germline trimming cut 6 bases from V and 5 bases from J; bases unmatched to any gene: 9. Looked up from germline, CDR1 is SQVTM and CDR2 is ANQGSEA.

The CDR3 nucleotides are TGTGCCAGCAGCGTAGCGTGGGGGAGCACAGATACGCAGTATTTT. It specifies CASSVAWGSTDTQYF. The chain couples TRBV9 to TRBJ2-3, with D perhaps being TRBD1 or TRBD2 (5 bases each). The CDR3 covers 15 residues. Germline values: CDR1 SGDLS, CDR2 YYNGEE. V lost 0 bases to trimming and J lost 0 bases, with 8 bases between them. Variable domain in full (rest from reference TRBV9 and TRBJ2-3): DSGVTQTPKHLITATGQRVTLRCSPRSGDLSVYWYQQSLDQGLQFLIQYYNGEERAKGNILERFSAQQFPDLHSELNLSSLELGDSALYFCASSVAWGSTDTQYFGPGTRLTVL.

Only a few counts were recorded for this clonotype. This chain joins TRBV4-3 and TRBJ2-3; 11 bases align to TRBD2. The CDR3 is 16 amino acids. Trimming removed 2 bases from V and 6 bases from J; junction bases left unmatched: 7. In germline, CDR1 is LGHNA, CDR2 YSLEER. The CDR3 protein is CASSQRTSGFPDTQYF. DNA for the CDR3: TGCGCCAGCAGCCAAAGGACTAGCGGGTTTCCGGATACGCAGTATTTT.

This clonotype was seen a few times. The chain uses TRBV5-1 and TRBJ2-3, with D possibly TRBD2 on 6 matching bases. Germline V gene lookup returns CDR1 SGHRS and CDR2 YFSETQ. Deletions cut 9 bases from V and 2 bases from J, with 16 bases between. CDR3 length equals 14 residues. The chain's CDR3 is CATRDSGPTDTQYF. The CDR3 nucleotides are TGCGCCACCCGGGATAGCGGTCCCACAGATACGCAGTATTTT.

The chain has TRBV4-1 and TRBJ2-7; D is perhaps TRBD2 (6 bases). CDR3 length: 16 residues. Germline loops: CDR1 MGHRA, CDR2 YSYEKL. V lost 1 base and J 3 bases, leaving 16 bases between the germline ends. CDR3 sequence reads: CASSQGVVAERYEQYF. Written as DNA, the CDR3 is TGCGCCAGCAGCCAAGGGGTGGTAGCGGAGCGCTACGAGCAGTACTTC.

V usage is TRBV20-1 and J usage is TRBJ2-7, with 13 bases fitting TRBD2. V shed 6 bases, J shed 2 bases, and the junction held 4 bases outside the gene matches. The CDR3 consists of 14 residues. Germline V CDR1 and CDR2: DFQATT, SNEGSKA (reference sequence). In DNA, the CDR3 is TGCAGTGCGATGGGACTAGCGGGGACCTACGAGCAGTACTTC. Its protein product is CSAMGLAGTYEQYF.

This sequence joins TRBV27 and TRBJ2-3, with a possible D match to TRBD2 (6 bases). V gave up 3 bases and J gave up 4 bases, with 14 bases separating them. This CDR3 has 15 residues. CDR1 and CDR2 from the germline V gene are MNHEY and SMNVEV (reference sequence). The CDR3 protein is CASSFGTRGADTQYF. The CDR3 DNA follows: TGTGCCAGCAGTTTTGGGACGCGGGGAGCAGATACGCAGTATTTT.

This clonotype was seen a few times. The rearrangement uses TRBV29-1 and TRBJ1-2; D remains ambiguous. The length of the CDR3 is 11 residues. V lost 6 bases, J lost 1 base, and 6 bases lay in between. The germline V gene encodes CDR1 SQVTM and CDR2 ANQGSEA. This CDR3 reads CSVVNNYGYTF. The CDR3 DNA reads TGCAGCGTGGTGAATAACTATGGCTACACCTTC.

V gene TRBV12-3 or TRBV12-4 combines with J gene TRBJ2-7; 9 bases map to TRBD2. V trimming: 11 bases; J trimming: 0 bases; junction bases outside the gene matches: 23. CDR3 length equals 19 residues. CDR3 DNA sequence: TGTGCCTTCAGTTTTTCTAGGGCGGGACTAGCACTCCCCTCCTACGAGCAGTACTTC. Translation: CAFSFSRAGLALPSYEQYF.

The genes are TRBV12-3 or TRBV12-4 and TRBJ2-7; 8 bases map to TRBD1. This CDR3 has 13 amino acids. V shed 3 bases and J 5 bases; nucleotides not matched to a gene: 3. CDR3 in amino acids: CASSFLQGDEQYF. The CDR3 DNA is TGTGCCAGCAGTTTCCTACAGGGGGACGAGCAGTACTTC.

As regards this clonotype: A much larger clone differs from this one at a single base, so this may be a read error. The rearrangement joins TRBV29-1 to TRBJ2-7, with TRBD1 matching over 8 bases. CDR3 length: 11 amino acids. The V gene's germline CDR1 is SQVTM and CDR2 ANQGSEA. The trim removed 7 bases at V and 3 bases at J, leaving 2 bases unmatched. CDR3 protein: CSGGQGYEQYF. In DNA, the CDR3 is TGCAGCGGCGGACAGGGCTACGAGCAGTACTTC.

This chain uses TRBV6-1 with TRBJ2-7; weak D call: TRBD2 (6 bases). Germline V gene lookup returns CDR1 MNHNS and CDR2 SASEGT. V was shortened by 2 bases and J by 0 bases, with 11 bases between the two germline ends. The CDR3 runs to 15 residues. CDR3 protein: CASSESGVDSYEQYF. The CDR3 region has the DNA TGTGCCAGCAGTGAATCGGGAGTAGACTCCTACGAGCAGTACTTC.

This clonotype was counted ten times or more. V is TRBV2 and J is TRBJ2-5, with 8 bases matching TRBD1. The CDR3 length is 13 residues. The V gene end was trimmed by 6 bases and the J gene end by 3 bases; junction bases not matched to a gene: 3. Germline values: CDR1 SNHLY, CDR2 FYNNEI. CDR3 coding DNA: TGTGCCAGCAGCGGGACAGGTGAAGAGACCCAGTACTTC. It specifies CASSGTGEETQYF. The whole variable domain, remainder taken from reference TRBV2 and TRBJ2-5, is EPEVTQTPSHQVTQMGQEVILRCVPISNHLYFYWYRQILGQKVEFLVSFYNNEISEKSEIFDDQFSVERPDGSNFTLKIRSTKLEDSAMYFCASSGTGEETQYFGPGTRLLVL.

This clonotype has a handful of counts. The V gene is TRBV24-1, the J gene TRBJ2-3; 10 bases are a match to TRBD1. Germline V lookup: CDR1 KGHDR, CDR2 SFDVKD. The CDR3 runs 17 residues. After removal of 3 bases from V and 2 bases from J, the junction contained 7 bases not matched to a gene. In DNA, the CDR3 is TGTGCCACCAGTGATCCCGGGACAGGGGCCTTCACAGATACGCAGTATTTT. This codes for CATSDPGTGAFTDTQYF.

This clonotype was detected ten times or more. The chain recombines TRBV7-3 with TRBJ1-1; 8 bases match TRBD1. CDR3 length: 14 residues. V dropped 5 bases and J dropped 8; count of bases not matched to a gene: 10. Germline assignment: CDR1 SGHTA and CDR2 FQGTGA. The CDR3, as DNA: TGTGCCAGCAGCAGAAACCCGGGACAGGCGGAAGCTTTCTTT. This encodes CASSRNPGQAEAFF.

The V gene is TRBV11-2, the J gene TRBJ2-1; D is unresolved. V was cut by 4 bases and J by 0 bases, with 10 bases left in between. The CDR3 totals 15 residues. CDR1 and CDR2 from the germline V gene are SGHAT and FQNNGV. The CDR3 sequence is CASSSPSSSYNEQFF. DNA of the CDR3: TGTGCCAGCAGCTCACCGTCAAGCTCCTACAATGAGCAGTTCTTC.

This chain links TRBV24-1 with TRBJ2-3, with TRBD1 identical over 8 bases. The V and J ends lost 9 bases and 3 bases, in that order; junction bases with no gene match: 10. Germline V CDR1 and CDR2: KGHDR, SFDVKD. This CDR3 has 15 residues. CDR3 amino acids: CATRSGTGKTDTQYF. The CDR3 DNA sequence: TGTGCCACCCGATCCGGGACAGGTAAAACAGATACGCAGTATTTT.